This paragraph reports one T cell receptor (beta chain). The sample is drawn from a study of blood T cell repertoires in COVID-19. Study background: Samples taken during acute and convalescent COVID-19 were collected in the United States, Italy and Spain. PBMCs, B-cell-depleted T cells, or T cells provided the cDNA or gDNA that made up the material.

Original analysis: Nucleated cell counts were estimated from reference gene primer amplification. Profiled with immunoSEQ multiplex PCR; TCRdb holds only in-frame clones, not every one. V, J and clone size are taken as reported in that table, and D and trimming were inferred from the DNA itself. The repertoire includes around 16,000 clones, roughly nine tenths of them detected once, and around 24% sits in the top ten. The CDR3 length is 17 residues. CDR1 is MDHEN and CDR2 is SYDVKM in the germline V gene. V shed 2 bases and J shed 0 bases, with 14 bases lying between them. The chain combines TRBV28 with TRBJ1-3; unclear D gene. Sequenced sample: peripheral blood. The receptor was isolated from a man aged 55 to 69 with acute or convalescent COVID-19. The CDR3 loop reads CASSLPIGTDSGNTIYF. In nucleotides, the CDR3 is TGTGCCAGCAGTTTACCTATCGGTACCGACTCTGGAAACACCATATATTTT.